This T cell receptor beta chain derives from a study of T cell responses to AZD1222 COVID-19 vaccine. The overall study: Investigators merged groups given second doses at roughly 4 or roughly 12 weeks. Study-wide findings and caveats: In all cases, repertoires were sampled only after the peak T cell response. Regions 160-218 and 743-854 held dominance among vaccine-associated CD4 TCRs, which spanned spike.

Germline assignment: CDR1 MNHEY and CDR2 SMNVEV (reference sequence). V was cut by 5 bases and J by 7 bases, with 12 bases left in between. This CDR3 is built from 14 residues. With respect to this clone: What it binds is unknown.

Clones were sequenced by immunoSEQ multiplex PCR, and TCRdb holds only the in-frame ones, with some missing. The sample lists around 160,000 clones, just over 90% occurring once. This chain links TRBV27 with TRBJ1-6, with D hard to call. This clonotype was obtained from an adult in good health. The sequencing used peripheral blood, collected on day 0 of AZD1222 vaccination. The CDR3 protein is CASSTPGWNSPLHF. The CDR3 DNA follows: TGTGCCAGCAGTACCCCGGGGTGGAATTCACCCCTCCACTTT.